The T cell receptor beta chain described here comes from a study of T cell repertoires in cytomegalovirus infection. In the study overall: CMV infection plus the matching HLA type was flagged by public TCR beta signatures.

This clonotype was counted only a few times. The target antigen is unknown. TCRdb analysed the reads with MiXCR anew, one entry per CDR3 protein. The sample carries a few hundred thousand distinct CDR3 sequences, about 17% recorded once. Whole-study results and caveats: CMV-specific TCR beta clonotypes restricted by HLA-C were the ones dominating the ex vivo response.

CDR1 is SGHDN and CDR2 is FVKESK in the germline V gene. The germline V and J ends were trimmed by 0 bases and 0 bases, with 8 bases remaining between them. The CDR3 consists of 15 residues. V usage is TRBV14 and J usage is TRBJ1-2, with D perhaps TRBD1 (5 bases). The clonotype comes from a human donor in good health (CMV status not recorded). Some clones in this sample may be carry-over from other donors' samples. Source material: PBMCs. As DNA, the CDR3 is TGTGCCAGCAGCCAAGATCTAGGGGCTAACTATGGCTACACCTTC. The encoded protein is CASSQDLGANYGYTF.